This T cell receptor (beta chain) was documented in a study of blood T cell repertoires in COVID-19 (dated by TCRdb to the early 2020s). Concerning the study at large: Collaborator samples came from the United States, Italy and Spain and covered acute and convalescent phases of COVID-19. The repertoires were released in a freely available public database intended as a resource for research on the immune response to SARS-CoV-2. The prospective study material was composed of cDNA or gDNA derived from T cells, B-cell-depleted T cells, or PBMCs. A de-identified subject ID, COVID-19 status, age in years and sex were almost always included in the sample metadata. Samples came from the ongoing ImmuneRACE study (first 160 participants) plus 1,254 subjects from 6 global collaborators. Where available, HLA class I and class II types were obtained from metadata supplied by the sample provider rather than from assay-based typing. Subjects who had been exposed to COVID-19, were actively infected with it, or had recovered from it provided the deeply sampled blood TCRbeta repertoires that made up the dataset.

Whole blood was collected in K2EDTA tubes by collaborating institutions according to the institutions' own protocols. Collaborator samples were shipped for TCRbeta analysis as frozen whole blood, isolated PBMCs, or DNA extracted from either sample type. TCRbeta CDR3 regions were amplified from genomic DNA by means of the immunoSEQ Assay, a bias-controlled multiplex PCR. Concerning the study's data processing: The number of nucleated cells in each sample was estimated by amplification of reference gene primers within the assay. To quantify the absolute abundance of each unique TCRbeta CDR3 rearrangement, sequence reads were collapsed and filtered. For each sample, productive Simpson clonality was calculated by taking the square root of Simpson's diversity index across productive rearrangements. This is the immuneACCESS table as TCRdb keeps it, with only in-frame sequences that have V and J called. A part of the clones is gone; compared with another copy, unresolved V genes explain less than half, and the rest is unexplained. For V, J and clone size, that table is used; D and trimming come from the DNA. The sample has 200,000 to 300,000 clones on record, roughly 82% of them singletons. 4% to 5% of the sample is taken by the ten largest.

A word on this clone: The clone's antigen remains unknown. No base-level quality is on record; no much larger clone is a single base apart.

The research as a whole found: The quantity of clinical and demographic metadata differed by source and by participant and was supplied without curation.

The germline V gene sets CDR1 to SGDLS and CDR2 to YYNGEE. Its CDR3 holds 16 amino acids, cysteine through phenylalanine. The sequence is cut down to CDR3 DNA, 48 bases in frame from base 1. Here V drops 3 bases and J drops 4 bases, and the junction holds 9 bases not matched to any gene. Sequencing was carried out using peripheral blood. Here the chain combines TRBV9 and TRBJ2-3, and 9 junctional nucleotides match TRBD1. The clonotype originates from an older woman with acute or convalescent COVID-19. The bases are TGTGCCAGCAGCGGAACGGGACAGGGCTTTGCAGATACGCAGTATTTT. This is translated as CASSGTGQGFADTQYF.